The T cell receptor beta chain under discussion was sequenced for a study of T cells in Graves' hyperthyroidism and ophthalmopathy. The study's findings and limits: Clonotypes that were expanded in thyroid above 0.001 mostly appeared in blood too. Ophthalmopathy was identified by the model a median about 6 months ahead of onset. In the analysis, a 13 V-J model separated ophthalmopathy from stable hyperthyroidism.

V lost 1 base to trimming and J lost 2 bases; unmatched junction nucleotides: 14. The CDR3 covers 19 residues. Looked up from germline, CDR1 is SGHTA and CDR2 is FQGNSA. Diagnosing involved the use of clinical symptoms, serum thyroxine and TRAb, thyroid ultrasound and orbital computed tomography. The CDR3 regions of TCR beta were amplified from RNA transcripts. An initial round of RT-PCR targeting the TCR CDR3 relied on the HTBI primer set. TCRdb called the multiplex PCR reads again in MiXCR, with one record for every CDR3 protein. The sample has over 120,000 distinct CDR3 sequences, 22% seen once; the top ten hold roughly 71%. This clonotype was seen ten or more times. What it binds is not known.

The source is a woman in her fifties or sixties with Graves' hyperthyroidism that later progressed to Graves' ophthalmopathy. The specimen was blood. This chain links TRBV7-2 with TRBJ1-2; 9 bases agree with TRBD1. CDR3: CASSLESRVDRGDNYGYTF. Written as DNA, the CDR3 is TGTGCCAGCAGCTTAGAATCCCGAGTGGACAGGGGAGACAACTATGGCTACACCTTC. Filled out from reference TRBV7-2 and TRBJ1-2, the complete variable domain reads GAGVSQSPSNKVTEKGKDVELRCDPISGHTALYWYRQSLGQGLEFLIYFQGNSAPDKSGLPSDRFSAERTGGSVSTLTIQRTQQEDSAVYLCASSLESRVDRGDNYGYTFGSGTRLTVV.